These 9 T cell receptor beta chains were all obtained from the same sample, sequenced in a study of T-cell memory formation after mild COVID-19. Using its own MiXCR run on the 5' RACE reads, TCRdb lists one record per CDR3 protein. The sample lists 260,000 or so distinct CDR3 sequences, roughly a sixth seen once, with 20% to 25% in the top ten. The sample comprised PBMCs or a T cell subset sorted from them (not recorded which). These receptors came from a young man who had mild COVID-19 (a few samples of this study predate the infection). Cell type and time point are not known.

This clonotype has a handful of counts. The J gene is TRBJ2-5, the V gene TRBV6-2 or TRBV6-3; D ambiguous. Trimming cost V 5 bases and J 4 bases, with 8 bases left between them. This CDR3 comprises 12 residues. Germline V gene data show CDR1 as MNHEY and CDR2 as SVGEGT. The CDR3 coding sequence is TGTGCCAGCAGTCATCCGGTAGAGACCCAGTACTTC. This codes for CASSHPVETQYF.

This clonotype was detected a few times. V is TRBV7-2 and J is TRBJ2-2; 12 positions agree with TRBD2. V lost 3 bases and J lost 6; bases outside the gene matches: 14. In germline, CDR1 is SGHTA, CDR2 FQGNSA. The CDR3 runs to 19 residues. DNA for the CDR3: TGTGCCAGCAGCTTGCGAGTGGCTAGCGGGGGGGCCGGGTCCGGGGAGCTGTTTTTT. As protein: CASSLRVASGGAGSGELFF.

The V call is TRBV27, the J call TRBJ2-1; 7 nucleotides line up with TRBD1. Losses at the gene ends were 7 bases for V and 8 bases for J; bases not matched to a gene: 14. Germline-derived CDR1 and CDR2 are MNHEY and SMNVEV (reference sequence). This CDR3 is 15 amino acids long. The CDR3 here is CASNPGATGVYEQFF. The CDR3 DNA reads TGTGCCAGCAACCCTGGGGCAACAGGGGTGTATGAGCAGTTCTTC.

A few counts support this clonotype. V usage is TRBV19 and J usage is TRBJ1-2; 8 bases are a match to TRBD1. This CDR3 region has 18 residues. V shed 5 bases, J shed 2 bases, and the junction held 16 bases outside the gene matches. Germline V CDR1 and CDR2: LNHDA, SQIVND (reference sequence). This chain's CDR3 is CASSPAGWRDRTNYGYTF. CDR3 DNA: TGTGCCAGTAGTCCAGCGGGCTGGCGGGACAGGACCAACTATGGCTACACCTTC. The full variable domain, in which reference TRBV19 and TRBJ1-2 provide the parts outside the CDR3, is DGGITQSPKYLFRKEGQNVTLSCEQNLNHDAMYWYRQDPGQGLRLIYYSQIVNDFQKGDIAEGYSVSREKKESFPLTVTSAQKNPTAFYLCASSPAGWRDRTNYGYTFGSGTRLTVV.

As DNA, the CDR3 is TGTGCCAGCGGGACGACCGGGAATTACAATGAGCAGTTCTTC. Translating it yields CASGTTGNYNEQFF. V is TRBV27 and J is TRBJ2-1; the D call may be TRBD1 or TRBD2 (5 bases each). The germline gives CDR1 MNHEY, CDR2 SMNVEV (reference sequence). The CDR3 runs 14 residues. Deletions cut 8 bases from V and 4 bases from J, with 15 bases between.

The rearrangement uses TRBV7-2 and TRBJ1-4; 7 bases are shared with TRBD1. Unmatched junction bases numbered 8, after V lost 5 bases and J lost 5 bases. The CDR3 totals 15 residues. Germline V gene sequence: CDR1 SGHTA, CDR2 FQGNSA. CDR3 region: CASSPRQGLNEKLFF. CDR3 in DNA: TGTGCCAGCAGCCCACGACAGGGATTAAATGAAAAACTGTTTTTT.

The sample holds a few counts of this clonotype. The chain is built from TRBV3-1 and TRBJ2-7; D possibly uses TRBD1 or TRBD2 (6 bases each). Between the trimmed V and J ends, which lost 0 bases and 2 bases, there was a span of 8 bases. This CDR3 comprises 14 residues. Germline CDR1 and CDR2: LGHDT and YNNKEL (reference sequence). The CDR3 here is CASSQDRGPYEQYF. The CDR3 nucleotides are TGTGCCAGCAGCCAAGATCGGGGGCCCTACGAGCAGTACTTC.

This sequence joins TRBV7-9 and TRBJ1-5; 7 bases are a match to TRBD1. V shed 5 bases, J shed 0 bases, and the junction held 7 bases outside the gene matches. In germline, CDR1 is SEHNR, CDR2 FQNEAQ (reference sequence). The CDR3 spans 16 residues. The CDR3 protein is CASSQTGTASNQPQHF. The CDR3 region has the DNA TGTGCCAGCAGCCAGACCGGGACAGCTAGCAATCAGCCCCAGCATTTT.

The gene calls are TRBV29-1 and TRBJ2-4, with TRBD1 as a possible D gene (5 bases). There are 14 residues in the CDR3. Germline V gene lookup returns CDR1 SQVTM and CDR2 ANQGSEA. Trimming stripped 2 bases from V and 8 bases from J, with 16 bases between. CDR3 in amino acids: CSVERLGQRDIQYF. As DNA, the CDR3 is TGCAGCGTTGAAAGGTTGGGGCAGCGCGACATTCAGTACTTC.